The 15 T cell receptor beta chains listed next were all sequenced from one sample in a study of T cell responses to AZD1222 COVID-19 vaccine. Sequencing was performed with immunoSEQ multiplex PCR; in TCRdb, only in-frame clones are kept and a portion is missing. The table has 60,000 to 75,000 clones, about 90% seen once. The specimen was peripheral blood, collected on day 0 of AZD1222 vaccination. The receptor set was obtained from an adult in good health.

The rearrangement links TRBV5-6 to TRBJ1-2; 8 bases agree with TRBD1. V gave up 0 bases and J gave up 3 bases; unmatched junction bases: 4. The CDR3 is made up of 15 amino acids. Germline values: CDR1 SGHDT, CDR2 YYEEEE. In DNA, the CDR3 is TGTGCCAGCAGCTTGGTGGGACAGGCCGACTATGGCTACACCTTC. This sequence encodes CASSLVGQADYGYTF.

This clone appeared once. The chain combines TRBV7-9 with TRBJ1-1; the D is unclear. CDR3 length equals 14 residues. Germline V CDR1 and CDR2: SEHNR, FQNEAQ (reference sequence). V was clipped by 4 bases and J by 0 bases, with 9 bases between them. The CDR3 DNA reads as TGTGCCAGCAGCTCCGGAATATTGAACACTGAAGCTTTCTTT. Translating gives CASSSGILNTEAFF. The variable domain in full, with the rest retrieved from reference TRBV7-9 and TRBJ1-1, is DTGVSQNPRHKITKRGQNVTFRCDPISEHNRLYWYRQTLGQGPEFLTYFQNEAQLEKSRLLSDRFSAERPKGSFSTLEIQRTEQGDSAMYLCASSSGILNTEAFFGQGTRLTVV.

The chain uses TRBV19 and TRBJ2-3; TRBD2 might be the D (5 bases). The CDR3 contains 14 residues. Germline V CDR1 and CDR2: LNHDA, SQIVND (reference sequence). The V gene lost 6 bases and the J gene lost 2 bases, with 12 bases spanning the gap. Here the CDR3 reads CASSWGEYTDTQYF. CDR3 coding DNA: TGTGCCAGTAGCTGGGGAGAGTACACAGATACGCAGTATTTT.

The chain is built from TRBV5-1 and TRBJ1-6; no definite D call. CDR1 is SGHRS and CDR2 is YFSETQ in the germline V gene. This CDR3 is built from 16 residues. Trimming cost V 0 bases and J 0 bases, with 7 bases left between them. CDR3 sequence reads: CASSLGLGSYNSPLHF. The CDR3 DNA reads as TGCGCCAGCAGCTTGGGACTGGGCTCCTATAATTCACCCCTCCACTTT.

The gene calls are TRBV2 and TRBJ1-4; D gene uncertain. Germline CDR1 and CDR2: SNHLY and FYNNEI. The CDR3 is 15 residues long. V was pared by 1 base and J by 7 bases, with 13 bases between. The CDR3 DNA reads TGTGCCAGCAGTGAAGATAGCACCACCGGTGAAAAACTGTTTTTT. Protein: CASSEDSTTGEKLFF.

The rearrangement uses TRBV3-1 (or the pseudogene TRBV3-2) and TRBJ2-2; a weak D match, TRBD1 (5 bases). Trimming took 3 bases from V and 4 from J, leaving 12 bases between them. The CDR3 contains 15 residues. The germline V gene has CDR1 LGHDT and CDR2 YNNKEL (reference sequence). The CDR3 spells CASSQTASPTGELFF. CDR3 DNA sequence: TGTGCCAGCAGCCAGACAGCCTCTCCCACCGGGGAGCTGTTTTTT.

The chain links TRBV20-1 to TRBJ1-1; D ambiguous. CDR1 is DFQATT and CDR2 is SNEGSKA in the germline V gene (reference sequence). V lost 3 bases, J lost 2 bases, and 7 bases lay in between. The CDR3 extends over 12 amino acids. CDR3 amino acids: CSASIGNTEAFF. The CDR3 DNA reads as TGCAGTGCTAGTATCGGTAACACTGAAGCTTTCTTT.

This sequence joins TRBV18 and TRBJ1-2; TRBD1 might be the D (5 bases). Germline lookup yields CDR1 KGHSH and CDR2 LQKENI. CDR3 length: 13 amino acids. V dropped 6 bases and J dropped 3 bases, with 11 bases sitting between them. CDR3 sequence reads: CASSDGTDYGYTF. The DNA for the CDR3 is TGTGCCAGCTCGGACGGGACCGACTATGGCTACACCTTC.

The J gene is TRBJ2-6, the V gene TRBV18; D is perhaps TRBD1 or TRBD2 (5 bases each). With 1 base removed from V and 2 bases from J, the gap between germline ends came to 15 bases. CDR3 size: 18 residues. Germline assignment: CDR1 KGHSH and CDR2 LQKENI. CDR3 coding DNA: TGTGCCAGCTCACCACTCCCCAGACAGCGGACTGGGGCCAACGTCCTGACTTTC. Its translation: CASSPLPRQRTGANVLTF.

This chain links TRBV5-6 with TRBJ1-3; D is perhaps TRBD1 (6 bases). CDR3 size: 15 residues. CDR1 and CDR2 (germline): SGHDT, YYEEEE. The ends were cut back, 3 bases at V and 1 base at J, with 11 bases in the middle. This chain's CDR3 is CASSWSQGSGNTIYF. The CDR3 DNA follows: TGTGCCAGCAGCTGGTCACAGGGATCTGGAAACACCATATATTTT. Full variable domain (remainder filled in from reference TRBV5-6 and TRBJ1-3): DAGVTQSPTHLIKTRGQQVTLRCSPKSGHDTVSWYQQALGQGPQFIFQYYEEEERQRGNFPDRFSGHQFPNYSSELNVNALLLGDSALYLCASSWSQGSGNTIYFGEGSWLTVV.

This chain links TRBV5-6 with TRBJ1-2; TRBD1 aligns across 7 bases. Trimming at V came to 2 bases and at J to 2 bases, leaving 6 bases not matched to a gene. The CDR3 contains 15 residues. Germline assignment: CDR1 SGHDT and CDR2 YYEEEE. This CDR3 reads CASSLRGPLNYGYTF. In DNA, the CDR3 is TGTGCCAGCAGCTTAAGGGGGCCTTTAAACTATGGCTACACCTTC.

This clone occurred a few times. V gene TRBV7-9 combines with J gene TRBJ1-5, with D perhaps TRBD1 (5 bases). V gave up 0 bases and J gave up 9 bases, with 9 bases separating them. The germline gives CDR1 SEHNR, CDR2 FQNEAQ (reference sequence). The CDR3 loop spans 13 amino acids. Written as DNA, the CDR3 is TGTGCCAGCAGCTTAGCCAGGGTAGGGCCCCAGCATTTT. Its translation is CASSLARVGPQHF. Full variable domain (missing parts from reference TRBV7-9 and TRBJ1-5): DTGVSQNPRHKITKRGQNVTFRCDPISEHNRLYWYRQTLGQGPEFLTYFQNEAQLEKSRLLSDRFSAERPKGSFSTLEIQRTEQGDSAMYLCASSLARVGPQHFGDGTRLSIL.

The chain is built from TRBV11-3 and TRBJ1-1; 8 bases are a match to TRBD1. Germline V gene sequence: CDR1 SGHNT, CDR2 YENEEA. This CDR3 region has 14 residues. The ends lost 5 bases at V and 3 bases at J; junction bases unmatched: 5. CDR3 nucleotide sequence: TGTGCCAGCAGCCCCGGACAGGGTTACACTGAAGCTTTCTTT. Protein product: CASSPGQGYTEAFF.

This chain joins TRBV6-5 and TRBJ1-5, with 8 nucleotides matching TRBD1. Germline V gene data show CDR1 as MNHEY and CDR2 as SVGAGI. The CDR3 is made up of 15 amino acids. J lost 4 bases, V lost 0 bases, and 2 bases had no gene match. The CDR3 bases are TGTGCCAGCAGTTACTCGAACAGGGGGAATCAGCCCCAGCATTTT. Translated: CASSYSNRGNQPQHF.

The V and J genes are TRBV13 and TRBJ2-3, with TRBD2 identical over 9 bases. Losses at the gene ends were 8 bases for V and 4 bases for J; bases not matched to a gene: 7. In germline, CDR1 is PRHDT, CDR2 FYEKMQ (reference sequence). CDR3 length: 14 amino acids. CDR3 coding DNA: TGTGCCAGCCGGGCTAGCGGGGATTCAGATACGCAGTATTTT. It codes for CASRASGDSDTQYF. The whole variable domain, filled in from reference TRBV13 and TRBJ2-3, reads AAGVIQSPRHLIKEKRETATLKCYPIPRHDTVYWYQQGPGQDPQFLISFYEKMQSDKGSIPDRFSAQQFSDYHSELNMSSLELGDSALYFCASRASGDSDTQYFGPGTRLTVL.